This T cell receptor (beta chain) was captured in a study of CD8 T cells in ankylosing spondylitis. General study points: Disease-linked clones were reportedly significantly enriched in matched ankylosing spondylitis synovial fluid. Past studies reported some motif variants in reactive arthritis synovial fluid and blood. Blood from ankylosing spondylitis patients appeared to carry a characteristic roughly 8-variant TCR beta motif.

Each TCR beta library was made by quantitative 5'-RACE that incorporated molecular barcodes. TCRdb re-derived calls from the 5' RACE reads in MiXCR, one entry per CDR3 protein. The repertoire holds roughly 350,000 distinct CDR3 sequences, with roughly 8% as singletons. The V gene end was trimmed by 1 base and the J gene end by 2 bases; junction bases not matched to a gene: 3. The CDR3 spans 15 residues. Germline V gene sequence: CDR1 SEHNR, CDR2 FQNEAQ (reference sequence). This clonotype was counted many times. The antigen remains undetermined. The chain combines TRBV7-9 with TRBJ2-3; 7 bases agree with TRBD2. This TCR was sampled from a male donor with ankylosing spondylitis. Source material: blood, either unsorted or a sorted T cell fraction (not recorded which). DNA for the CDR3: TGTGCCAGCAGCTTAGTAGCGGGCCTCACAGATACGCAGTATTTT. It encodes CASSLVAGLTDTQYF.